This TCR beta chain came from a study of human T cells and chemical hapten exposure. TCRdb re-called the RACE reads through MiXCR, storing one row per CDR3 protein. The table lists about 140,000 distinct CDR3 sequences, approximately 12% of them singletons. Noted time point: patch test 2, 6 weeks after DPC sensitization. Treatment defined: therapeutic diphenylcyclopropenone sensitization with weekly scalp DPC. Venepuncture was done earlier than the placement of each patch test. The sample holds a few counts of this clonotype. Germline values: CDR1 MNHNY, CDR2 SVGAGI (reference sequence). The length of the CDR3 is 13 residues. V lost 3 bases and J 3 bases, leaving 6 bases between the germline ends.

The sequencing here drew on whole blood, taken in connection with sensitization to the hapten diphenylcyclopropenone (DPC). This rearrangement joins TRBV6-6 to TRBJ1-5, with D hard to call. This receptor was taken from a woman aged 50 to 65 with alopecia areata. Some clones in this sample may be carry-over from other donors' samples. The CDR3 sequence is CASSYTDNQPQHF. Here the CDR3 DNA reads TGTGCCAGCAGTTATACTGACAATCAGCCCCAGCATTTT.